The 10 T cell receptor beta chains reported below all come from one sample, sequenced in a study of T cells in Graves' hyperthyroidism and ophthalmopathy. Researchers amplified the TCR beta CDR3 regions from RNA transcripts. With the HTBI primer set, the TCR CDR3 went through a first round of RT-PCR. TCRdb analysed the multiplex PCR reads with MiXCR anew, one entry per CDR3 protein. The sample carries 370,000 or so distinct CDR3 sequences, 25% recorded once. Sequences were obtained from blood. These receptor sequences come from a man in his fifties or sixties with Graves' hyperthyroidism.

This clonotype was detected only a few times. The chain couples TRBV18 to TRBJ2-5; no firm D call. Germline V gene data show CDR1 as KGHSH and CDR2 as LQKENI. The V end was cut by 0 bases, the J end by 7 bases, with 15 bases between. This CDR3 spans 15 amino acids. CDR3 region: CASSPPGTVGGTQYF. The DNA of the CDR3 is TGTGCCAGCTCACCACCCGGTACGGTCGGCGGGACCCAGTACTTC. The full variable domain, with the rest looked up from reference TRBV18 and TRBJ2-5, is NAGVMQNPRHLVRRRGQEARLRCSPMKGHSHVYWYRQLPEEGLKFMVYLQKENIIDESGMPKERFSAEFPKEGPSILRIQQVVRGDSAAYFCASSPPGTVGGTQYFGPGTRLLVL.

This clonotype has just a few counts. The V and J genes are TRBV10-3 and TRBJ2-7; 7 positions match TRBD2. Germline V gene lookup returns CDR1 ENHRY and CDR2 SYGVKD. The CDR3 is 13 amino acids. Trimming cost V 2 bases and J 9 bases; bases outside gene matches: 7. Here the CDR3 reads CAISEGGSAGQYF. The CDR3 coding sequence is TGTGCCATCAGTGAGGGCGGGAGTGCAGGGCAGTACTTC.

The J gene is TRBJ2-7, the V gene TRBV20-1; D gene unclear. Deletions cut 1 base from V and 0 bases from J, with 7 bases between. CDR1 and CDR2 from the germline V gene are DFQATT and SNEGSKA (reference sequence). The CDR3 sequence is 13 residues long. Written as DNA, the CDR3 is TGCAGTGCTAGAGCCAGGAACTCCTACGAGCAGTACTTC. This encodes CSARARNSYEQYF.

Concerning this clonotype: This may stem from a read error, because a much larger clone lies one nucleotide away. The chain has TRBV2 and TRBJ2-5, with D tentatively TRBD1 (5 bases). The germline gives CDR1 SNHLY, CDR2 FYNNEI. This CDR3 is 14 amino acids long. The CDR3 DNA follows: TGTGTCAGCGCAGGAATGCTGGCAGGGGAGACCCAGTACTTC. Its translation: CVSAGMLAGETQYF.

In this sample, this clonotype turned up many times. V is TRBV28 and J is TRBJ2-2; D not resolved. V lost 3 bases, J lost 4 bases, and 12 bases lay in between. This CDR3 comprises 15 residues. Germline CDR1 MDHEN, CDR2 SYDVKM. The chain's CDR3 is CASSLSDVSTGELFF. Here the CDR3 DNA reads TGTGCCAGCAGTTTGTCGGACGTATCCACCGGGGAGCTGTTTTTT.

The rearrangement joins TRBV6-2 or TRBV6-3 to TRBJ2-3; TRBD2 aligns across 14 bases. The V gene's germline CDR1 is MNHEY and CDR2 SVGEGT. The CDR3 sequence is 18 residues long. Germline trimming cut 2 bases from V and 0 bases from J; bases unmatched to any gene: 4. The CDR3 is CASSYGLAGGVSTDTQYF. DNA for the CDR3: TGTGCCAGCAGTTACGGACTAGCGGGAGGAGTGAGCACAGATACGCAGTATTTT.

The CDR3 region is CASSDWRGGLETQYF. The DNA for the CDR3 is TGTGCCAGCAGTGATTGGAGAGGGGGCTTGGAGACCCAGTACTTC. The chain couples TRBV25-1 to TRBJ2-5; 7 nucleotides align to TRBD1. J was trimmed by 5 bases and V by 3 bases; bases with no gene match: 9. Germline V gene data show CDR1 as MGHDK and CDR2 as SYGVNS. The CDR3 length is 15 residues.

The chain carries TRBV27 and TRBJ2-7; possible D gene TRBD1, 6 bases. V lost 4 bases, J lost 6 bases, and 22 bases lay in between. The CDR3 is made up of 16 amino acids. The germline V gene has CDR1 MNHEY and CDR2 SMNVEV (reference sequence). CDR3 DNA sequence: TGTGCCAGCAGTTCACTCTACAGGGTGGCATCTACCGAGCAGTACTTC. This sequence encodes CASSSLYRVASTEQYF.

This clonotype showed up many times. The chain employs TRBV29-1 and TRBJ1-1; TRBD1 agrees at 9 bases. The germline CDR1 and CDR2 sequences are SQVTM and ANQGSEA. This CDR3 is 12 amino acids long. V trimming: 7 bases; J trimming: 4 bases; junction bases outside the gene matches: 4. The DNA for the CDR3 is TGCAGCGCGGGACAGGGTGGCACTGAAGCTTTCTTT. This gives the protein CSAGQGGTEAFF.

The J gene is TRBJ2-3, the V gene TRBV6-1, with 9 bases that match TRBD2. This CDR3 is 16 amino acids long. Germline V CDR1 and CDR2: MNHNS, SASEGT. J lost 2 bases, V lost 5 bases, and 8 bases had no gene match. The DNA of the CDR3 is TGTGCCAGCAGTAGAAGAGCTAGCGGGGTCACAGATACGCAGTATTTT. Translated, it gives CASSRRASGVTDTQYF.